The 30 T cell receptor beta chains reported below all come from one sample, sequenced in a study of T-cell reconstitution after alpha-beta-depleted transplantation in children. Construction of the TCRbeta library involved unique molecular identifiers. TCRdb analysed the PCR reads with MiXCR anew, one entry per CDR3 protein. The sample lists about half a million distinct CDR3 sequences; under 15% were seen once. The sequencing here drew on PBMCs from the stem cell graft donor, taken from the stem cell graft. These receptors came from a human donor who donated a stem cell graft to a child with combined immunodeficiency.

Turning to this clonotype: The CDR3 end shows no conserved phenylalanine or tryptophan, and so a read error is likely. This rearrangement joins TRBV5-6 to TRBJ1-3, with D unresolved. The length of the CDR3 is 11 residues. Germline lookup yields CDR1 SGHDT and CDR2 YYEEEE. Trimming pared 9 bases from V and 0 bases from J, leaving 4 bases between. DNA of the CDR3: TGTGCCACGTCCTCTGGAAACACCATATATTAT. Its translation: CATSSGNTIYY.

This clonotype occurred many times. The CDR3 here is CASRGGLGYFF. The CDR3 DNA reads TGTGCCAGCAGAGGGGGACTAGGGTATTTCTTC. This chain uses TRBV12-3 or TRBV12-4 with TRBJ2-1; 8 nucleotides agree with TRBD2. V gave up 6 bases and J gave up 16 bases; unmatched junction bases: 8. CDR3 length: 11 residues.

This clonotype was counted a few times. The chain combines TRBV2 with TRBJ1-1; 8 bases agree with TRBD1. CDR1 and CDR2 from the germline V gene are SNHLY and FYNNEI. The V gene end was trimmed by 6 bases and the J gene end by 5 bases; junction bases not matched to a gene: 5. The CDR3 runs 13 residues. The CDR3, as DNA: TGTGCCAGCAGGACGGACAGGGAGACTGAAGCTTTCTTT. Translating it yields CASRTDRETEAFF.

The J gene is TRBJ2-1, the V gene TRBV9; the D call may be TRBD1 or TRBD2 (5 bases each). This CDR3 is built from 17 residues. With 3 bases removed from V and 4 bases from J, the gap between germline ends came to 20 bases. CDR1 and CDR2 from the germline V gene are SGDLS and YYNGEE. The CDR3 spells CASSEYTPGSGYNEQFF. DNA of the CDR3: TGTGCCAGCAGCGAGTATACCCCAGGGTCGGGGTACAATGAGCAGTTCTTC. The full variable domain, with the rest looked up from reference TRBV9 and TRBJ2-1, is DSGVTQTPKHLITATGQRVTLRCSPRSGDLSVYWYQQSLDQGLQFLIQYYNGEERAKGNILERFSAQQFPDLHSELNLSSLELGDSALYFCASSEYTPGSGYNEQFFGPGTRLTVL.

This clonotype was picked up many times. The chain is built from TRBV4-1 and TRBJ1-2; tentative D call: TRBD1 (6 bases). V was clipped by 0 bases and J by 2 bases, with 7 bases between them. This CDR3 is built from 14 residues. CDR1 is MGHRA, CDR2 YSYEKL, per germline. The CDR3 reads CASSQEQGNYGYTF. CDR3 sequence (DNA): TGCGCCAGCAGCCAAGAGCAGGGGAACTATGGCTACACCTTC.

This clonotype came up once. At one end the junction does not follow the germline gene, possibly because of a read error. The V call is TRBV18, the J call TRBJ1-5; D ambiguous. The CDR3 spans 13 residues. CDR1 KGHSH and CDR2 LQKENI come from the germline V gene. CDR3 DNA sequence: TGTGCCAGCTCACTCCAAGAGGGTCAGCCCCATCATTTT. Residues: CASSLQEGQPHHF.

V and J are TRBV5-5 and TRBJ2-1; 7 bases are a match to TRBD1. Germline V gives CDR1 SGHKS, CDR2 YYEKEE (reference sequence). The CDR3 is made up of 17 amino acids. V trimming: 1 base; J trimming: 4 bases; junction bases outside the gene matches: 11. CDR3 sequence: CASSLQSRDRVYNEQFF. The DNA for the CDR3 is TGTGCCAGCAGCTTGCAATCCCGGGACAGAGTTTACAATGAGCAGTTCTTC.

This sequence joins TRBV19 and TRBJ2-1; 10 bases agree with TRBD2. The trim removed 5 bases at V and 0 bases at J, leaving 10 bases unmatched. Germline V CDR1 and CDR2: LNHDA, SQIVND (reference sequence). The CDR3 spans 18 residues. The CDR3 DNA is TGTGCCAGTAGTTGGCAACTAGCGGGAAGGTCCTCCTACAATGAGCAGTTCTTC. It specifies CASSWQLAGRSSYNEQFF.

This clonotype was seen a few times. V usage is TRBV7-9 and J usage is TRBJ2-7, with D perhaps matching TRBD1 (6 bases). The CDR3 loop spans 14 amino acids. With 5 bases removed from V and 3 bases from J, the gap between germline ends came to 14 bases. Germline V gene data show CDR1 as SEHNR and CDR2 as FQNEAQ (reference sequence). CDR3 in amino acids: CASSLQQGYYEQYF. CDR3 nucleotides: TGTGCCAGCAGCCTTCAACAGGGCTACTACGAGCAGTACTTC.

A few counts support this clonotype. The chain uses TRBV12-3 or TRBV12-4 and TRBJ2-2; D remains unclear. The CDR3 covers 13 residues. The V gene lost 8 bases and the J gene lost 8 bases, with 15 bases spanning the gap. The CDR3 sequence is CASGSLRGGELFF. The CDR3 DNA sequence: TGTGCCAGCGGGTCGCTTCGAGGAGGGGAGCTGTTTTTT.

V is TRBV6-5 and J is TRBJ1-5; possibly TRBD1 for D (5 bases). CDR3 size: 13 residues. Trimming left V 5 bases short and J 6 bases short, with 11 bases between. Germline V CDR1 and CDR2: MNHEY, SVGAGI. CDR3 sequence reads: CASSDRGFQPQHF. CDR3 in DNA: TGTGCCAGCAGTGACAGAGGGTTTCAGCCCCAGCATTTT.

This clonotype has more than one count but fewer than ten. The chain carries TRBV14 and TRBJ2-5; 7 bases agree with TRBD2. Germline CDR1 SGHDN, CDR2 FVKESK. With V trimmed by 2 bases and J by 1 base, 4 bases remained unmatched. The length of the CDR3 is 15 residues. CDR3 in amino acids: CASSQKRGFQETQYF. In DNA form, the CDR3 reads TGTGCCAGCAGCCAAAAGCGGGGCTTCCAAGAGACCCAGTACTTC.

The chain links TRBV12-5 to TRBJ2-3, with 8 bases lining up with TRBD1. Per the germline V gene, CDR1 is LGHNT and CDR2 is FRNRAP. The CDR3 sequence is 20 residues long. Losses at the gene ends were 1 base for V and 1 base for J; bases not matched to a gene: 16. CDR3 nucleotide sequence: TGTGCTAGTGGTTTGGCAAGACCGGGACAGGATCACCGGGGCACAGATACGCAGTATTTT. Amino acids: CASGLARPGQDHRGTDTQYF.

This clonotype was seen at least ten times. The chain uses TRBV5-1 and TRBJ2-7; no firm D call. Germline CDR1 reads SGHRS; CDR2 reads YFSETQ. The CDR3 is made up of 16 amino acids. Trimming left V 4 bases short and J 0 bases short, with 17 bases between. The DNA for the CDR3 is TGCGCCAGCAGCCCGCTACTACAGAGATTCTCCTACGAGCAGTACTTC. This sequence encodes CASSPLLQRFSYEQYF.

This rearrangement joins TRBV9 to TRBJ1-6; 7 bases line up with TRBD1. The V and J ends lost 3 bases and 6 bases, in that order; junction bases with no gene match: 6. CDR3 length equals 15 residues. CDR1 SGDLS and CDR2 YYNGEE come from the germline V gene. CDR3 loop: CASSAWGQFNSPLHF. In DNA form, the CDR3 reads TGTGCCAGCAGCGCTTGGGGACAGTTTAATTCACCCCTCCACTTT.

This clonotype was seen repeatedly, ten times or more. This chain joins TRBV6-5 and TRBJ2-5; either TRBD1 or TRBD2 may fit D (5 bases each). This CDR3 spans 16 amino acids. V was pared by 6 bases and J by 6 bases, with 23 bases between. In germline, CDR1 is MNHEY, CDR2 SVGAGI. The CDR3 spells CASSSNGEGSGKTQYF. CDR3 DNA: TGTGCCAGCAGCTCAAACGGCGAGGGGTCGGGAAAGACCCAGTACTTC.

The chain links TRBV2 to TRBJ2-3, with 7 positions matching TRBD1. This CDR3 contains 13 residues. Per the germline V gene, CDR1 is SNHLY and CDR2 is FYNNEI. The ends lost 6 bases at V and 2 bases at J; junction bases unmatched: 2. CDR3 loop: CASRGTATDTQYF. The DNA for the CDR3 is TGTGCCAGCAGGGGGACAGCCACAGATACGCAGTATTTT.

In this sample, this clonotype turned up many times. A read error may explain this, as a much larger clone is one base away. The chain is built from TRBV9 and TRBJ2-2; D uncertain. CDR3 length equals 12 residues. The V end lost 6 bases, the J end lost 0 bases, and 3 bases lay between the germline ends. Looked up from germline, CDR1 is SGDLS and CDR2 is YYNGEE. The CDR3 region has the DNA TGTGCCAGCACTCCGAACACCGGGGAGCTGTTTTTT. It is translated as CASTPNTGELFF.

The CDR3: CATSDPPRAGANVLTF. CDR3 bases: TGTGCCACCAGTGACCCCCCGAGGGCTGGGGCCAACGTCCTGACTTTC. The V call is TRBV24-1, the J call TRBJ2-6, with a tentative D call TRBD2 (5 bases). Between the trimmed V and J ends, which lost 4 bases and 2 bases, there was a span of 11 bases. This CDR3 is built from 16 residues. Germline V gene data show CDR1 as KGHDR and CDR2 as SFDVKD.

This clonotype has a handful of counts. The chain is built from TRBV10-3 and TRBJ2-7; D is perhaps TRBD1 or TRBD2 (5 bases each). This CDR3 comprises 14 residues. Germline loops: CDR1 ENHRY, CDR2 SYGVKD. V dropped 5 bases and J dropped 1 base, with 12 bases sitting between them. The chain's CDR3 is CAISRDQISYEQYF. CDR3 nucleotide sequence: TGTGCCATCAGTCGGGACCAAATTTCCTACGAGCAGTACTTC.

This clonotype has only a few counts. The V call is TRBV20-1, the J call TRBJ2-7; 10 bases map to TRBD1. Germline assignment: CDR1 DFQATT and CDR2 SNEGSKA (reference sequence). The CDR3 contains 14 residues. V was pared by 6 bases and J by 2 bases, with 7 bases of the junction left unmatched. The chain's CDR3 is CSAEGQGRTYEQYF. CDR3 in DNA: TGCAGTGCGGAGGGACAGGGGCGTACCTACGAGCAGTACTTC.

The sample holds a few counts of this clonotype. This chain joins TRBV12-3 or TRBV12-4 and TRBJ2-7; 10 bases fit TRBD2. The CDR3 is 13 residues long. Germline trimming cut 7 bases from V and 6 bases from J; bases unmatched to any gene: 6. The CDR3 nucleotides read TGTGCCAGCACTAAAAGCGGGAGGGCCGAGCAGTACTTC. It encodes CASTKSGRAEQYF.

This clonotype was seen many times. The chain joins TRBV10-3 to TRBJ1-5; 10 nucleotides line up with TRBD1. Germline V lookup: CDR1 ENHRY, CDR2 SYGVKD. This CDR3 contains 14 residues. The V and J ends lost 8 bases and 0 bases, in that order; junction bases with no gene match: 1. As DNA, the CDR3 is TGTGCCATCGGGACAGGGGATAGCAATCAGCCCCAGCATTTT. Protein product: CAIGTGDSNQPQHF.

This clonotype was recorded many times. The V call is TRBV5-1, the J call TRBJ2-5; D is possibly TRBD1 (7 bases). The V gene lost 0 bases and the J gene lost 3 bases, with 15 bases spanning the gap. CDR1 is SGHRS, CDR2 YFSETQ, per germline. This CDR3 has 16 amino acids. CDR3 loop: CASSLAQGPGEETQYF. In nucleotides, the CDR3 is TGCGCCAGCAGCTTGGCACAGGGGCCGGGGGAAGAGACCCAGTACTTC.

This clonotype was detected ten times or more. The chain has TRBV5-5 and TRBJ2-5; a possible D gene is TRBD1 (5 bases). Trimming took off 2 bases at V and 2 bases at J, with 10 bases between the two ends. Germline lookup yields CDR1 SGHKS and CDR2 YYEKEE (reference sequence). This CDR3 has 14 amino acids. CDR3 sequence: CASSFGAGQETQYF. The CDR3 nucleotides are TGTGCCAGCAGCTTTGGGGCAGGACAAGAGACCCAGTACTTC.

The rearrangement joins TRBV12-3 or TRBV12-4 to TRBJ2-1; unclear D gene. The CDR3 is 14 amino acids. V lost 7 bases and J 1 base, leaving 11 bases between the germline ends. CDR3: CASTLPDSYNEQFF. Written as DNA, the CDR3 is TGTGCCAGCACCTTACCGGATTCCTACAATGAGCAGTTCTTC.

The gene calls are TRBV2 and TRBJ2-3; D may be TRBD2 (5 bases). Germline-derived CDR1 and CDR2 are SNHLY and FYNNEI. The V and J ends lost 6 bases and 2 bases respectively, with 24 bases between them. The length of the CDR3 is 18 residues. This CDR3 reads CASRKSTRASSDTDTQYF. The DNA for the CDR3 is TGTGCCAGCAGGAAGTCAACGCGGGCTAGCAGTGACACAGATACGCAGTATTTT. Filled out from reference TRBV2 and TRBJ2-3, the complete variable domain reads EPEVTQTPSHQVTQMGQEVILRCVPISNHLYFYWYRQILGQKVEFLVSFYNNEISEKSEIFDDQFSVERPDGSNFTLKIRSTKLEDSAMYFCASRKSTRASSDTDTQYFGPGTRLTVL.

The chain employs TRBV12-3 or TRBV12-4 and TRBJ1-3, with D perhaps TRBD1 (5 bases). This CDR3 has 13 amino acids. With 7 bases removed from V and 8 bases from J, the gap between germline ends came to 15 bases. The CDR3 DNA is TGTGCCAGCACCAGTATGGGGGGAGACACCATATATTTT. Its protein is CASTSMGGDTIYF.

The gene calls are TRBV29-1 and TRBJ2-1, with D tentatively TRBD2 (5 bases). The V gene's germline CDR1 is SQVTM and CDR2 ANQGSEA. Trimming stripped 0 bases from V and 3 bases from J, with 15 bases between. The CDR3 is 16 residues long. CDR3 loop: CSVEDGRTPVYNEQFF. The CDR3 DNA reads TGCAGCGTTGAAGATGGGAGAACACCCGTCTACAATGAGCAGTTCTTC.

This clonotype was picked up many times. The CDR3 protein is CASSSGSGVYQETQYF. The CDR3 bases are TGTGCCAGCAGCTCCGGTAGCGGGGTTTACCAAGAGACCCAGTACTTC. V is TRBV9 and J is TRBJ2-5; TRBD2 matches at 8 bases. V dropped 4 bases and J dropped 0; count of bases not matched to a gene: 8. Germline CDR1 and CDR2: SGDLS and YYNGEE. The CDR3 is 16 amino acids.